The 13 T cell receptor beta chains presented below share a single source sample, sequenced in a study of identical twins. Each CDR3 protein is one row after TCRdb ran MiXCR on the 5' RACE reads. The data show roughly 1,500,000 distinct CDR3 sequences, roughly 35% seen once. The sequenced material came from cord blood. These receptors were taken from a newborn girl in good health.

V is TRBV5-5 and J is TRBJ1-1, with D unclear. V gave up 3 bases and J gave up 3 bases, with 12 bases separating them. The germline CDR1 and CDR2 sequences are SGHKS and YYEKEE (reference sequence). The CDR3 runs 14 residues. The CDR3 bases are TGTGCCAGCAGCTCCCAACCCCCTTACACTGAAGCTTTCTTT. It is translated as CASSSQPPYTEAFF.

The genes are TRBV20-1 and TRBJ1-5; D might be TRBD1 (5 bases). CDR1 and CDR2 from the germline V gene are DFQATT and SNEGSKA (reference sequence). The CDR3 has 15 amino acids. V lost 1 base, J lost 0 bases, and 10 bases lay in between. CDR3 nucleotide sequence: TGCAGTGCTAGAGGGGGCATATATAGCAATCAGCCCCAGCATTTT. Translating gives CSARGGIYSNQPQHF.

This clonotype was seen more than once but under ten times. This sequence joins TRBV27 and TRBJ2-5; 8 nucleotides agree with TRBD2. The J call may not be correct, given that the DNA end is closer to TRBJ2-7. From germline, CDR1 is MNHEY and CDR2 SMNVEV (reference sequence). The CDR3 loop spans 14 amino acids. The CDR3 DNA reads as TGTGCCAGCAGTTCGTTCCCGGGAGGGGGCGAGCAGTACTTC. It encodes CASSSFPGGGEQYF.

This clonotype was observed a single time. The chain is built from TRBV12-3 or TRBV12-4 and TRBJ1-1; D is perhaps TRBD1 (5 bases). CDR3 length equals 13 residues. The V end lost 3 bases, the J end lost 9 bases, and 14 bases lay between the germline ends. The CDR3 nucleotides read TGTGCCAGCAGTTTGGGGACCTGGGCTCAAGCTTTCTTT. Protein product: CASSLGTWAQAFF.

The table lists this clonotype with a few counts. The J gene is TRBJ1-5, the V gene TRBV28, with TRBD1 as a possible D gene (5 bases). This CDR3 spans 19 amino acids. V lost 4 bases to trimming and J lost 2 bases, with 24 bases between them. Germline assignment: CDR1 MDHEN and CDR2 SYDVKM. The DNA of the CDR3 is TGTGCCAGCAGTTATGGCCTTAGGAGGGGCGGTATAGGCAATCAGCCCCAGCATTTT. It specifies CASSYGLRRGGIGNQPQHF.

CDR3 protein: CASSSTRSDTQYF. In nucleotides, the CDR3 is TGTGCCAGCAGTTCGACTAGATCGGATACGCAGTATTTT. The V and J genes are TRBV7-2 and TRBJ2-3, with a tentative D call TRBD2 (6 bases). The CDR3 runs to 13 residues. The germline V gene encodes CDR1 SGHTA and CDR2 FQGNSA. V gave up 6 bases and J gave up 6 bases, with 13 bases separating them.

This clonotype was counted a few times. V usage is TRBV4-2 and J usage is TRBJ2-3; weak D call: TRBD2 (6 bases). CDR1 is LGHNA and CDR2 is YNFKEQ in the germline V gene. V was clipped by 1 base and J by 3 bases, with 8 bases between them. This CDR3 has 14 residues. The CDR3 region is CASSQASATDTQYF. The CDR3 bases are TGTGCCAGCAGCCAAGCTAGCGCGACAGATACGCAGTATTTT.

The chain recombines TRBV6-5 with TRBJ1-2, with D perhaps TRBD1 (6 bases). There are 14 residues in the CDR3. The germline V gene encodes CDR1 MNHEY and CDR2 SVGAGI. V lost 4 bases and J lost 6, with 15 bases in between. CDR3 sequence reads: CASSSTGRVDGYTF. CDR3 DNA: TGTGCCAGCAGTTCAACAGGGAGGGTCGATGGCTACACCTTC.

The rearrangement uses TRBV7-8 and TRBJ2-3; D is undetermined. There are 16 residues in the CDR3. Per the germline V gene, CDR1 is SGHVS and CDR2 is FQNEAQ. V lost 3 bases and J lost 0, with 13 bases in between. CDR3 sequence: CASSLDSTRSTDTQYF. In nucleotides, the CDR3 is TGTGCCAGCAGCTTGGATAGCACTCGGAGCACAGATACGCAGTATTTT.

This clonotype was found a few times. The chain couples TRBV3-1 to TRBJ2-4; 11 bases line up with TRBD2. V gave up 7 bases and J gave up 9 bases; unmatched junction bases: 14. The CDR3 has 16 amino acids. Germline V gene lookup returns CDR1 LGHDT and CDR2 YNNKEL (reference sequence). The CDR3 loop reads CASTPLAGAGGGIQYF. DNA for the CDR3: TGTGCCAGCACCCCACTAGCGGGAGCCGGGGGAGGCATTCAGTACTTC.

With regard to this clonotype: Relative to the germline gene, one junction end is altered; a read error may explain this. The chain joins TRBV27 to TRBJ2-4, with D unclear. Matching the DNA end better, TRBJ2-7 makes the J call doubtful. Per the germline V gene, CDR1 is MNHEY and CDR2 is SMNVEV (reference sequence). This CDR3 contains 13 residues. CDR3 DNA sequence: TGTGCCGGCAGTTTATCGGGCAACTACGAGCAGTACTTC. The encoded protein is CAGSLSGNYEQYF.

This clonotype appeared once. V and J are TRBV7-9 and TRBJ2-1, with D perhaps matching TRBD1 (6 bases). The CDR3 has 17 amino acids. Trimming pared 4 bases from V and 5 bases from J, leaving 21 bases between. CDR1 SEHNR and CDR2 FQNEAQ come from the germline V gene (reference sequence). DNA of the CDR3: TGTGCCAGCAGCTCCGGACAGTTCTACCCTGGGGACAATGAGCAGTTCTTC. Translating it yields CASSSGQFYPGDNEQFF.

The chain is built from TRBV9 and TRBJ2-1, with TRBD1 as a possible D gene (5 bases). This CDR3 has 13 residues. Trimming removed 0 bases at V and 15 bases at J, with 16 bases between. The germline V gene has CDR1 SGDLS and CDR2 YYNGEE. DNA of the CDR3: TGTGCCAGCAGCGTAGCCACAGGTTTCCTCCTGTTCTTC. Translating it yields CASSVATGFLLFF.